This T cell receptor (beta chain) was documented in a study of vaccination and CD4 T cells after COVID-19. Overall study context: The convalescents were made up of six males and four females, two of whom were Hispanic. Overlapping spike peptides of SARS-CoV-2, HCoV-NL63, HCoV-OC43 and HCoV-229E were used, and cells were stimulated with them.

This CDR3 is built from 15 residues. V dropped 8 bases and J dropped 2 bases, with 16 bases sitting between them. Germline V lookup: CDR1 LNHDA, CDR2 SQIVND (reference sequence). Regarding treatment: approximately nine-day PBMC culture with coronavirus spike peptide pools or control peptides (ViraFEST assay). Cultures used some 2 million PBMCs per well, roughly 9.8 IU/ml IL-2 and around 10 ug/ml peptides. The Oncomine TCR Beta short-read assay was applied to DNA of cultured CD4+ T cells. TCRdb analysed the PCR reads with MiXCR anew, one entry per CDR3 protein. The profile shows some 7,400 distinct CDR3 sequences, about 50% of them singletons. Regarding this clonotype: Its antigen is currently unknown.

This chain uses TRBV19 with TRBJ1-5; perhaps TRBD1 as D (5 bases). This clonotype was obtained from a human donor who had recovered from COVID-19. Sequencing was done on a sample of CD4+ T cells from blood, cultured in vitro. The CDR3 loop reads CASYDRGGGNQPQHF. The CDR3 nucleotides read TGTGCCAGTTACGATAGGGGAGGCGGCAATCAGCCCCAGCATTTT.